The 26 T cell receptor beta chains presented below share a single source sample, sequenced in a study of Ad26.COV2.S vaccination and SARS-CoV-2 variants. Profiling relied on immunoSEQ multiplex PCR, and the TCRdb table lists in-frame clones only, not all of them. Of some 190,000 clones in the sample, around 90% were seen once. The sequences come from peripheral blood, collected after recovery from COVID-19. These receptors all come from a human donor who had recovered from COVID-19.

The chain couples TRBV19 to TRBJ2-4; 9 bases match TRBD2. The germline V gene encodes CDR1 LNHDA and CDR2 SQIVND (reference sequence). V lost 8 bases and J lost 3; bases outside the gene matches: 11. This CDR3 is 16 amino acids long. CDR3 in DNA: TGTGCCAGTTCAAAGGGCCAGACTAGCGGCAAAAACATTCAGTACTTC. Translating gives CASSKGQTSGKNIQYF. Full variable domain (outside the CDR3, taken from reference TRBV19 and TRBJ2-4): DGGITQSPKYLFRKEGQNVTLSCEQNLNHDAMYWYRQDPGQGLRLIYYSQIVNDFQKGDIAEGYSVSREKKESFPLTVTSAQKNPTAFYLCASSKGQTSGKNIQYFGAGTRLSVL.

The CDR3 DNA follows: TGTGCCAGTAGTAGGATCGCGGGCTTGGAGACCCAGTACTTC. Its translation: CASSRIAGLETQYF. The chain joins TRBV19 to TRBJ2-5; D might be TRBD2 (5 bases). Trimming shortened V by 4 bases and J by 5 bases, and 14 bases separated the two germline ends. In germline, CDR1 is LNHDA, CDR2 SQIVND (reference sequence). This CDR3 spans 14 amino acids. The entire variable domain, with the rest obtained from reference TRBV19 and TRBJ2-5, is as follows: DGGITQSPKYLFRKEGQNVTLSCEQNLNHDAMYWYRQDPGQGLRLIYYSQIVNDFQKGDIAEGYSVSREKKESFPLTVTSAQKNPTAFYLCASSRIAGLETQYFGPGTRLLVL.

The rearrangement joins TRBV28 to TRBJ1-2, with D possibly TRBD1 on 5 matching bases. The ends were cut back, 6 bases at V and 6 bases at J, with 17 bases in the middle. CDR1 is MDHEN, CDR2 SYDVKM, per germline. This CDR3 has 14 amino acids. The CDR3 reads CASRPGTSEHGYTF. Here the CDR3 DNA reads TGTGCCAGCAGACCCGGGACCTCGGAGCATGGCTACACCTTC.

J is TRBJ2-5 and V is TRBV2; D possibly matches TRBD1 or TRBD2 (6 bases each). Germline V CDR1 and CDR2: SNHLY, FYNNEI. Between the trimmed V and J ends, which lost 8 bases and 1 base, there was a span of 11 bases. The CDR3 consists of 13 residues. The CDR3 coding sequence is TGTGCCAGCCGTGGGGGGCGCCAAGAGACCCAGTACTTC. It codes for CASRGGRQETQYF. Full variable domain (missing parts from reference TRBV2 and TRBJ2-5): EPEVTQTPSHQVTQMGQEVILRCVPISNHLYFYWYRQILGQKVEFLVSFYNNEISEKSEIFDDQFSVERPDGSNFTLKIRSTKLEDSAMYFCASRGGRQETQYFGPGTRLLVL.

CDR3 loop: CASSQEGTSGFGEQFF. CDR3 in DNA: TGCGCCAGCAGCCAAGAAGGGACTAGCGGGTTCGGAGAGCAGTTCTTC. This chain uses TRBV4-1 with TRBJ2-1; 12 nucleotides match TRBD2. The CDR3 sequence is 16 residues long. V was pared by 0 bases and J by 10 bases, with 7 bases of the junction left unmatched. Germline loops: CDR1 MGHRA, CDR2 YSYEKL.

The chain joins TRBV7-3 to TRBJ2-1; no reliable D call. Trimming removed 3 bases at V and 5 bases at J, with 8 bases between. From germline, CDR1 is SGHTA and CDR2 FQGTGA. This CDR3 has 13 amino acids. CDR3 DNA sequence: TGTGCCAGCAGCTTCGCAAAGGACAATGAGCAGTTCTTC. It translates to CASSFAKDNEQFF.

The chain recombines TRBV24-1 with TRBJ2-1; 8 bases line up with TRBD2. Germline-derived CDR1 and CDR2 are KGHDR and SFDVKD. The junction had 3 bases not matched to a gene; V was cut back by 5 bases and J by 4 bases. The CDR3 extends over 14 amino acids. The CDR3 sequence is CATSGTGGYNEQFF. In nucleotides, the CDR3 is TGTGCCACCAGTGGAACGGGAGGGTACAATGAGCAGTTCTTC.

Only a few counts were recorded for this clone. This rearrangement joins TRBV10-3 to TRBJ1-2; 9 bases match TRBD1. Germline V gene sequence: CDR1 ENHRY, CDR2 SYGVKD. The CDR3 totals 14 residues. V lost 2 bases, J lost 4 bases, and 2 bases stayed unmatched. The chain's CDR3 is CAISEGQGFYGYTF. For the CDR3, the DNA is TGTGCCATCAGTGAGGGACAGGGGTTCTATGGCTACACCTTC.

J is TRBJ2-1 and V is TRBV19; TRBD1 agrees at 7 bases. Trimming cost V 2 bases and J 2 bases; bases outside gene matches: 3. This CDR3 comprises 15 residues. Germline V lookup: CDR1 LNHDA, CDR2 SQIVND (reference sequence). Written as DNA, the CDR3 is TGTGCCAGTAGTATAATAGGACAGGCCTACAATGAGCAGTTCTTC. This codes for CASSIIGQAYNEQFF. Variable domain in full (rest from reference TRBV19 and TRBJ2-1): DGGITQSPKYLFRKEGQNVTLSCEQNLNHDAMYWYRQDPGQGLRLIYYSQIVNDFQKGDIAEGYSVSREKKESFPLTVTSAQKNPTAFYLCASSIIGQAYNEQFFGPGTRLTVL.

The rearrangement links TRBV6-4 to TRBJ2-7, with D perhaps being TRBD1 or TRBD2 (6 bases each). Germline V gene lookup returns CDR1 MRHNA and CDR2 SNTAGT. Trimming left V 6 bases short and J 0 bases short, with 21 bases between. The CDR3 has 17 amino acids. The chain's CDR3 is CASRAARDTGSSYEQYF. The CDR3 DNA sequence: TGTGCCAGCAGAGCTGCCAGGGACACCGGGAGCTCCTACGAGCAGTACTTC.

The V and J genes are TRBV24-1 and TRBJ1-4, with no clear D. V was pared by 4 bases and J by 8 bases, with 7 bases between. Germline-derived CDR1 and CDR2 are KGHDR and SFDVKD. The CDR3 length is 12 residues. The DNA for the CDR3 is TGTGCCACCAGTGACGCGAGGGAAAAACTGTTTTTT. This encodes CATSDAREKLFF.

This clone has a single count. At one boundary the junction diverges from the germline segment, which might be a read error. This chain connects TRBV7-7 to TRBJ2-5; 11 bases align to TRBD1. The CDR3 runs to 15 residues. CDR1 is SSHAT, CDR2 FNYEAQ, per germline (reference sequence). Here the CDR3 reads CASSLGQGAGETQYF. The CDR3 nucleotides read TGTGCTAGCAGCTTAGGACAGGGGGCAGGAGAGACCCAGTACTTC.

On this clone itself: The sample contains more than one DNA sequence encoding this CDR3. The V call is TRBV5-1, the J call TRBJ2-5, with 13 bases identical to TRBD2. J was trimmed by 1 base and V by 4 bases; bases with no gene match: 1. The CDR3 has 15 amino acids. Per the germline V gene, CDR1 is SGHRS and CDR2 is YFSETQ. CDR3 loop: CASSRLAGGQETQYF. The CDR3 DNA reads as TGCGCCAGCAGCCGACTAGCGGGAGGCCAAGAGACCCAGTACTTC.

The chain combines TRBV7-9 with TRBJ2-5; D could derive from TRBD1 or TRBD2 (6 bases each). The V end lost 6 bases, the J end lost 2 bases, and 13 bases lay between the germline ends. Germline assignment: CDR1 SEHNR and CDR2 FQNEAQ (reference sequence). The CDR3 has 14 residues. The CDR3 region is CASRGRGAQETQYF. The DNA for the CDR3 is TGTGCCAGCAGGGGTAGGGGGGCTCAAGAGACCCAGTACTTC.

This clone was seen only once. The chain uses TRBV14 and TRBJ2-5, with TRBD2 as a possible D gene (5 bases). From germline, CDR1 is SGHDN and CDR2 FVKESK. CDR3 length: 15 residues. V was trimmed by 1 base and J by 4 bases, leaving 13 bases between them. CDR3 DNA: TGTGCCAGCAGCCAAGCATGGGTGGGGAGAGAGACCCAGTACTTC. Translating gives CASSQAWVGRETQYF.

In DNA form, the CDR3 reads TGTGCCAGCAGCGTAGCCCTCTCAGGGGGCGTGAACACCATATATTTT. This codes for CASSVALSGGVNTIYF. This chain joins TRBV9 and TRBJ1-3; 8 nucleotides align to TRBD1. Germline CDR1 and CDR2: SGDLS and YYNGEE. This CDR3 contains 16 residues. Losses at the gene ends were 0 bases for V and 7 bases for J; bases not matched to a gene: 9.

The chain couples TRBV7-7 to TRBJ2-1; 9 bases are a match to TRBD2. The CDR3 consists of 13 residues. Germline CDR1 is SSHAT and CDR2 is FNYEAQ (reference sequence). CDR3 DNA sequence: TGTGCTAGCCGGCGGGAGGGCCGCAATGAGCAGTTCTTC. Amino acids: CASRREGRNEQFF.

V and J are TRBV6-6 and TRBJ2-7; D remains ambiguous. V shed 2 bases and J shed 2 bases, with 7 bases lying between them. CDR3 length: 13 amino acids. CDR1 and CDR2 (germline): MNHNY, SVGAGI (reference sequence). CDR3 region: CASSYMATYEQYF. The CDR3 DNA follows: TGTGCCAGCAGTTACATGGCTACCTACGAGCAGTACTTC.

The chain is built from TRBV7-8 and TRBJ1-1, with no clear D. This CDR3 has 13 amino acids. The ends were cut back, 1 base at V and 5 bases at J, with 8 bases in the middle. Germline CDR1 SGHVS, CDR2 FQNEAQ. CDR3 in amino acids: CASSLVDLTEAFF. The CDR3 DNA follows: TGTGCCAGCAGCTTAGTCGACCTTACTGAAGCTTTCTTT.

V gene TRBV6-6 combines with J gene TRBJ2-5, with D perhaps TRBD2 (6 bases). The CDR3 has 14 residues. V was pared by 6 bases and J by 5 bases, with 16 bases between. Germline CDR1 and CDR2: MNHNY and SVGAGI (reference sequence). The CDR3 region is CASRHSQAGETQYF. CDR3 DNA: TGTGCCAGCAGGCACTCTCAGGCGGGGGAGACCCAGTACTTC.

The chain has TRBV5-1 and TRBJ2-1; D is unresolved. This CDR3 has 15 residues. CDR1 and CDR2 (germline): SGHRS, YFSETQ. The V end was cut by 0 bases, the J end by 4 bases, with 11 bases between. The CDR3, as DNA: TGCGCCAGCAGCTTGGAGATAGGCATATACAATGAGCAGTTCTTC. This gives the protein CASSLEIGIYNEQFF.

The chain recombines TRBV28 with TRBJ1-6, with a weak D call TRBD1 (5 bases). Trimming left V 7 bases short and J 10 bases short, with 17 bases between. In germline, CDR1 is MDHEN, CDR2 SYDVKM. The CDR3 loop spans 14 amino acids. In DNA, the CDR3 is TGTGCCAGCATCCTTACGACAGAGAACTCACCCCTCCACTTT. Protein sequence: CASILTTENSPLHF.

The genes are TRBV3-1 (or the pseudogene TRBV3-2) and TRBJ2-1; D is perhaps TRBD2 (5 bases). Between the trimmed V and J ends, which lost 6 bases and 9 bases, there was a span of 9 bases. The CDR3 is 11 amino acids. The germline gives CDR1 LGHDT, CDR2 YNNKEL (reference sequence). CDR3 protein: CASSERAEQFF. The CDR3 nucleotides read TGTGCCAGCAGTGAGAGGGCTGAGCAGTTCTTC.

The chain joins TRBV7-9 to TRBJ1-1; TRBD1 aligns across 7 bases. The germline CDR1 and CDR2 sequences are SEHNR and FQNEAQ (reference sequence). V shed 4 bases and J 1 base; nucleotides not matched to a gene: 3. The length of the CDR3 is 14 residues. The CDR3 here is CASSSRTGNTEAFF. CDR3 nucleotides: TGTGCCAGCAGCTCGCGGACAGGGAACACTGAAGCTTTCTTT.

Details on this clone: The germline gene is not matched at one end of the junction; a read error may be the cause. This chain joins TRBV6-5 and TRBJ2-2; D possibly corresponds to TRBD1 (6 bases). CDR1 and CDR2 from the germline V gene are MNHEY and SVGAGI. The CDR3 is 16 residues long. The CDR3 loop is CAGSYSGTPNTGELFF. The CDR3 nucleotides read TGTGCCGGCAGTTACTCGGGGACACCGAACACCGGGGAGCTGTTTTTT.

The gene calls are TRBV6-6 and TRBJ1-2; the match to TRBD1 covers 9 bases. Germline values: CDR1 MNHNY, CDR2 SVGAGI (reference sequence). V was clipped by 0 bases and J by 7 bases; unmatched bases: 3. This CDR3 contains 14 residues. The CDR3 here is CASSYSGQGSGYTF. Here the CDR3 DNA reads TGTGCCAGCAGTTACTCCGGACAGGGGTCTGGCTACACCTTC.